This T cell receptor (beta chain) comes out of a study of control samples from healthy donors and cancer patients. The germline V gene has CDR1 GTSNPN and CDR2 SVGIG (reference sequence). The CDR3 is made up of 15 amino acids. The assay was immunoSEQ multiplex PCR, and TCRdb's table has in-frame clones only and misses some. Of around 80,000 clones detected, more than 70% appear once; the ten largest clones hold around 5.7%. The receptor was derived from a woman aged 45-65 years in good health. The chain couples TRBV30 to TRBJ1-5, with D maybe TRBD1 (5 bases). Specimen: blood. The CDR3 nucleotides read TGTGCTTCTTCTACAGGTGGGGGTTCGTTTCAACCCCAGCATTTT. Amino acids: CASSTGGGSFQPQHF.